This T cell receptor (beta chain) is from a study of cytomegalovirus exposure and HLA in healthy donors. Whole-study results and caveats: Later findings reportedly placed an Asian-associated ancestry cluster below the approximately 700-donor mean for N-insertions. Researchers reported in a later analysis that common viral pathogens appeared linked to several top clusters. The dataset shows that most TCR sequences were rare, while some public TCRs occurred in many donors.

The count of this clone is one. The antigen is undetermined. The PCR was carried out with 60 Vbeta primers and 13 Jbeta primers. Some clones are missing from TCRdb's copy, which holds only in-frame ones; the method was immunoSEQ multiplex PCR. The sample has around 200,000 clones, around 77% seen once. V shed 3 bases and J 4 bases; nucleotides not matched to a gene: 7. CDR1 is SGHDT, CDR2 YYEEEE, per germline. The CDR3 length is 15 residues. This TCR came from a man aged 25 to 40 in good health and CMV-seronegative. This sequence joins TRBV5-6 and TRBJ2-3, with 8 bases aligning to TRBD1. The sequenced sample consisted of PBMCs. The CDR3 bases are TGTGCCAGCAGCTGGCCGACAGGGGAGGCAGATACGCAGTATTTT. This sequence encodes CASSWPTGEADTQYF.